One sample yielded the 28 T cell receptor beta chains listed below, sequenced in a study of identifying expanded T cells in peripheral blood. Repertoires were generated with immunoSEQ multiplex PCR, while TCRdb's copy carries only in-frame clones and drops some. The sample comprises more than 80,000 clones, approximately 88% of which are singletons, and roughly 4% rests with the top ten. The sample comprised blood. The receptors come from a person aged 18-70 years in good health.

The chain combines TRBV5-4 with TRBJ2-1; D is perhaps TRBD1 (6 bases). Deletions cut 7 bases from V and 15 bases from J, with 38 bases between. This CDR3 region has 18 residues. Germline-derived CDR1 and CDR2 are SGHNT and YYREEE (reference sequence). For the CDR3, the DNA is TGTGCCAGCGGAAGACAGGTAAATTCCTACAATGAGCAGATGGTATGGTTCTTC. It is translated as CASGRQVNSYNEQMVWFF.

The chain links TRBV4-3 to TRBJ2-6; weak D call: TRBD1 (6 bases). Germline CDR1 is LGHNA and CDR2 is YSLEER. This CDR3 is 16 amino acids long. V lost 0 bases, J lost 0 bases, and 6 bases lay in between. The CDR3 loop reads CASSQDRGSGANVLTF. DNA for the CDR3: TGCGCCAGCAGCCAAGACAGGGGCTCTGGGGCCAACGTCCTGACTTTC.

The chain recombines TRBV19 with TRBJ2-3, with D unresolved. Trimming took off 5 bases at V and 4 bases at J, with 7 bases between the two ends. There are 12 residues in the CDR3. Germline loops: CDR1 LNHDA, CDR2 SQIVND (reference sequence). The chain's CDR3 is CASSSISDTQYF. The DNA of the CDR3 is TGTGCCAGTAGTTCCATATCAGATACGCAGTATTTT.

The chain uses TRBV28 and TRBJ2-1; TRBD2 aligns across 14 bases. Looked up from germline, CDR1 is MDHEN and CDR2 is SYDVKM. This CDR3 has 19 amino acids. The V and J ends lost 6 bases and 3 bases, in that order; junction bases with no gene match: 13. The CDR3, as DNA: TGTGCCAGCAGCCTTCTGGGGGGGACTAGCGGGAGCAACTACAATGAGCAGTTCTTC. This gives the protein CASSLLGGTSGSNYNEQFF.

The genes are TRBV7-2 and TRBJ1-4; 8 bases map to TRBD1. With V trimmed by 5 bases and J by 6 bases, 5 bases remained unmatched. The germline gives CDR1 SGHTA, CDR2 FQGNSA. The CDR3 loop spans 14 amino acids. CDR3 protein: CASSPDRGDEKLFF. The CDR3 DNA reads as TGTGCCAGCAGCCCCGACAGGGGCGATGAAAAACTGTTTTTT.

V is TRBV5-1 and J is TRBJ2-2, with a tentative D call TRBD2 (6 bases). The V end was cut by 4 bases, the J end by 5 bases, with 15 bases between. This CDR3 comprises 15 residues. CDR1 and CDR2 from the germline V gene are SGHRS and YFSETQ. The CDR3 here is CASSLTEAGTGELFF. The CDR3 DNA sequence: TGCGCCAGCAGCCTCACGGAAGCGGGTACCGGGGAGCTGTTTTTT.

The rearrangement joins TRBV5-6 to TRBJ1-1; possibly TRBD1 for D (6 bases). Trimming removed 2 bases from V and 4 bases from J, with 9 bases in between. Germline-derived CDR1 and CDR2 are SGHDT and YYEEEE. The CDR3 is made up of 13 amino acids. The DNA of the CDR3 is TGTGCCAGCAGCTTACAGGGCCCCACTGAAGCTTTCTTT. Its protein product is CASSLQGPTEAFF.

This clone has only a few counts. Here the CDR3 reads CASRQGQGILYEQYF. The CDR3 DNA reads TGTGCCAGCAGACAGGGACAGGGAATCTTGTACGAGCAGTACTTC. The rearrangement links TRBV5-5 to TRBJ2-7; 9 nucleotides line up with TRBD1. The CDR3 has 15 residues. J gave up 4 bases and V 5 bases, and 10 bases lay outside the gene matches. Germline lookup yields CDR1 SGHKS and CDR2 YYEKEE (reference sequence). Supplemented by reference TRBV5-5 and TRBJ2-7, the full variable domain reads DAGVTQSPTHLIKTRGQQVTLRCSPISGHKSVSWYQQVLGQGPQFIFQYYEKEERGRGNFPDRFSARQFPNYSSELNVNALLLGDSALYLCASRQGQGILYEQYFGPGTRLTVT.

The rearrangement uses TRBV5-1 and TRBJ2-7, with D unresolved. Trimming pared 4 bases from V and 5 bases from J, leaving 10 bases between. The germline CDR1 and CDR2 sequences are SGHRS and YFSETQ. This CDR3 is 12 amino acids long. The CDR3 protein is CASSPGVHEQYF. The CDR3 nucleotides read TGCGCCAGCAGCCCTGGAGTCCACGAGCAGTACTTC.

The chain has TRBV2 and TRBJ1-2, with 7 positions matching TRBD1. V was pared by 4 bases and J by 7 bases, with 9 bases of the junction left unmatched. The CDR3 runs 14 residues. Germline V CDR1 and CDR2: SNHLY, FYNNEI. CDR3 residues: CASSAPTGYFGYTF. For the CDR3, the DNA is TGTGCCAGCAGTGCCCCGACAGGGTATTTTGGCTACACCTTC.

The count of this clone is one. CDR3 nucleotide sequence: TGTGCCAGCAGTTACTCCTTCGACAGGCTCAATCAGCCCCAGCATTTT. Translated: CASSYSFDRLNQPQHF. The J gene is TRBJ1-5, the V gene TRBV6-7; the D gene is possibly TRBD1 (6 bases). TRBV6-7 is treated as an ORF (open reading frame) with a function not yet certain. The CDR3 sequence is 16 residues long. Trimming cost V 0 bases and J 3 bases, with 12 bases left between them.

The J gene is TRBJ2-1, the V gene TRBV15; 15 nucleotides line up with TRBD2. Germline assignment: CDR1 LNHNV and CDR2 YYDKDF (reference sequence). The CDR3 length is 16 residues. J lost 7 bases, V lost 4 bases, and 5 bases had no gene match. CDR3 DNA: TGTGCCACCAGCACCACCGGGACTAGCGGGGGGAATGAGCAGTTCTTC. The encoded protein is CATSTTGTSGGNEQFF.

V is TRBV5-1 and J is TRBJ1-4, with D possibly matching TRBD1 (5 bases). V was trimmed by 1 base and J by 0 bases, leaving 7 bases between them. Germline V gives CDR1 SGHRS, CDR2 YFSETQ. The CDR3 runs 15 residues. This chain's CDR3 is CASSLSGATNEKLFF. CDR3 DNA sequence: TGCGCCAGCAGCTTGTCGGGGGCAACTAATGAAAAACTGTTTTTT.

The rearrangement links TRBV28 to TRBJ1-2; D possibly corresponds to TRBD1 (6 bases). CDR3 length equals 13 residues. CDR1 and CDR2 (germline): MDHEN, SYDVKM. Trimming removed 9 bases from V and 1 base from J, with 12 bases in between. This CDR3 reads CARGATGNYGYTF. The CDR3 bases are TGTGCCAGGGGGGCGACTGGTAACTATGGCTACACCTTC.

The chain recombines TRBV5-6 with TRBJ1-2, with TRBD1 as a possible D gene (5 bases). Germline CDR1 and CDR2: SGHDT and YYEEEE. V was cut by 0 bases and J by 2 bases, with 11 bases left in between. The CDR3 covers 15 residues. CDR3 sequence reads: CASSLDGGENYGYTF. In DNA, the CDR3 is TGTGCCAGCAGCTTGGATGGAGGGGAAAACTATGGCTACACCTTC.

CDR3: CASRGTGGNQPQHF. In DNA form, the CDR3 reads TGTGCCAGCAGGGGGACAGGGGGTAATCAGCCCCAGCATTTT. The V and J genes are TRBV27 and TRBJ1-5, with TRBD1 identical over 11 bases. CDR3 size: 14 residues. CDR1 and CDR2 (germline): MNHEY, SMNVEV (reference sequence). The ends lost 6 bases at V and 4 bases at J; junction bases unmatched: 2.

The chain recombines TRBV12-5 with TRBJ2-7; 9 bases line up with TRBD1. The J segment lost 4 bases and the V segment lost 1 base, leaving 8 bases of the junction unmatched. Germline V gives CDR1 LGHNT, CDR2 FRNRAP. This CDR3 has 16 amino acids. The CDR3 loop is CASGLDGQGPRYEQYF. The CDR3 bases are TGTGCTAGTGGTTTGGACGGACAGGGGCCGCGTTACGAGCAGTACTTC. Looking up the rest from reference TRBV12-5 and TRBJ2-7 gives the full variable domain: DARVTQTPRHKVTEMGQEVTMRCQPILGHNTVFWYRQTMMQGLELLAYFRNRAPLDDSGMPKDRFSAEMPDATLATLKIQPSEPRDSAVYFCASGLDGQGPRYEQYFGPGTRLTVT.

J is TRBJ2-3 and V is TRBV11-2; D might be TRBD1 (7 bases). The CDR3 length is 17 residues. Germline-derived CDR1 and CDR2 are SGHAT and FQNNGV. V lost 5 bases, J lost 1 base, and 19 bases lay in between. CDR3 nucleotides: TGTGCCAGCAGCGATATGACAGGGAGGTTAGGCACAGATACGCAGTATTTT. Its protein is CASSDMTGRLGTDTQYF.

On this clone itself: The same CDR3 can be traced to other DNA sequences in this sample. The J gene is TRBJ1-1, the V gene TRBV6-5, with 9 bases aligning to TRBD1. Germline CDR1 MNHEY, CDR2 SVGAGI. V lost 5 bases, J lost 0 bases, and 1 base stayed unmatched. The CDR3 is 14 residues long. CDR3 DNA: TGTGCCAGCAGTCGGACAGGGGTGAACACTGAAGCTTTCTTT. Translated: CASSRTGVNTEAFF.

The V and J genes are TRBV11-3 and TRBJ2-3; D not resolved. Trimming took 2 bases from V and 4 from J, leaving 7 bases between them. Germline V CDR1 and CDR2: SGHNT, YENEEA. This CDR3 region has 13 residues. The CDR3 DNA is TGTGCCAGCAGCTTAAACCCGGCAGATACGCAGTATTTT. This gives the protein CASSLNPADTQYF. The entire variable domain, with the rest obtained from reference TRBV11-3 and TRBJ2-3, is as follows: EAGVVQSPRYKIIEKKQPVAFWCNPISGHNTLYWYLQNLGQGPELLIRYENEEAVDDSQLPKDRFSAERLKGVDSTLKIQPAELGDSAVYLCASSLNPADTQYFGPGTRLTVL.

This rearrangement joins TRBV6-4 to TRBJ2-2; 10 nucleotides match TRBD2. CDR3 length: 16 residues. V was clipped by 0 bases and J by 3 bases; unmatched bases: 1. Germline CDR1 and CDR2: MRHNA and SNTAGT. This CDR3 is CASSDSAGGHTGELFF. In DNA, the CDR3 is TGTGCCAGCAGTGACTCAGCGGGGGGGCACACCGGGGAGCTGTTTTTT.

The rearrangement links TRBV18 to TRBJ2-2, with D possibly TRBD2 on 5 matching bases. Germline V gene lookup returns CDR1 KGHSH and CDR2 LQKENI. This CDR3 comprises 14 residues. V shed 6 bases and J shed 5 bases, with 13 bases lying between them. The CDR3: CASSSSGETGELFF. The CDR3 DNA sequence: TGTGCCAGCTCCTCAAGCGGCGAAACCGGGGAGCTGTTTTTT.

The J gene is TRBJ2-6, the V gene TRBV7-8; TRBD1 agrees at 7 bases. V shed 5 bases, J shed 4 bases, and the junction held 14 bases outside the gene matches. The germline V gene encodes CDR1 SGHVS and CDR2 FQNEAQ. The CDR3 length is 18 residues. CDR3 DNA sequence: TGTGCCAGCAGCCCTTACCGTGAGGGGGCGAAAGGGGCCAACGTCCTGACTTTC. Its translation is CASSPYREGAKGANVLTF.

In its sample, this clone was seen a few times. The genes are TRBV10-1 and TRBJ2-5; no firm D call. The germline V and J ends were trimmed by 10 bases and 2 bases, with 14 bases remaining between them. The CDR3 is 13 residues long. Per the germline V gene, CDR1 is WNHNN and CDR2 is SYGVQD (reference sequence). The DNA for the CDR3 is TGCGCCACCTCAGCGATCCCTCAAGAGACCCAGTACTTC. Its protein product is CATSAIPQETQYF.

The gene calls are TRBV10-1 and TRBJ1-6; possibly TRBD1 for D (5 bases). This CDR3 has 13 amino acids. Germline V gene data show CDR1 as WNHNN and CDR2 as SYGVQD (reference sequence). V was clipped by 6 bases and J by 6 bases, with 9 bases between them. The CDR3 DNA reads as TGCGCCAGCAGCCAACAGGCTAATTCACCCCTCCACTTT. Translation: CASSQQANSPLHF.

This sequence joins TRBV27 and TRBJ1-2; D is unclear. V lost 6 bases and J lost 5, with 13 bases in between. The CDR3 loop spans 13 amino acids. The V gene's germline CDR1 is MNHEY and CDR2 SMNVEV (reference sequence). The CDR3 spells CASRSALEYGYTF. CDR3 sequence (DNA): TGTGCCAGCAGATCCGCCCTAGAGTATGGCTACACCTTC.

Regarding this clone: This sample includes further DNA sequences coding for the same CDR3. V is TRBV28 and J is TRBJ2-7; 8 nucleotides align to TRBD1. The V gene's germline CDR1 is MDHEN and CDR2 SYDVKM. The CDR3 is 15 residues long. The V gene end was trimmed by 5 bases and the J gene end by 3 bases; junction bases not matched to a gene: 9. The CDR3 spells CASSQDRGPNYEQYF. CDR3 nucleotide sequence: TGTGCCAGCAGTCAAGACAGGGGTCCAAACTACGAGCAGTACTTC.

CDR3 sequence (DNA): TGTGCCAGCAGCTTCGGGCTAAGAATGTCACCCCTCCACTTT. Amino acid sequence: CASSFGLRMSPLHF. The V call is TRBV7-9, the J call TRBJ1-6; D not resolved. The germline V gene has CDR1 SEHNR and CDR2 FQNEAQ (reference sequence). This CDR3 spans 14 amino acids. V was clipped by 3 bases and J by 10 bases, with 13 bases between them.